Listed below are T cell receptor beta chains from one sample, sequenced in a study of early T cells in non-severe SARS-CoV-2 infection. TCRdb independently ran MiXCR on the 5' RACE reads; one entry per CDR3 protein. The table shows more than 60,000 distinct CDR3 sequences, with roughly 9.4% occurring only once. Specimen: whole blood. These receptors were obtained from an adult who was a healthcare worker with PCR-confirmed SARS-CoV-2 infection or an uninfected control (not recorded which). The CDR3 runs from the conserved cysteine through the conserved F or W. A D gene is named only where the DNA matches it firmly. Part of the rows lack a size; the others show once, few, many or a class for expanded clones.

>TRBV6-2/TRBV6-3|TRBJ2-1|many|-
CASSRESYNEQFF
TGTGCCAGCAGCCGGGAGTCCTACAATGAGCAGTTCTTC
>TRBV11-2|TRBJ2-1|-|-
CASSLGGDEQFF
TGTGCCAGCAGCTTAGGGGGCGATGAGCAGTTCTTC
>TRBV10-2|TRBJ1-4|many|TRBD1
CASSAGTGRNEKLFF
TGCGCCAGCAGTGCGGGGACAGGGAGGAATGAAAAACTGTTTTTT
>TRBV5-5|TRBJ2-3|-|TRBD1
CASSPQGAPSTDTQYF
TGTGCCAGCAGCCCACAGGGGGCTCCTAGCACAGATACGCAGTATTTT
>TRBV6-5|TRBJ2-7|-|TRBD1
CASSVDREYYEQYF
TGTGCCAGCAGTGTTGACAGGGAATACTACGAGCAGTACTTC
>TRBV5-1|TRBJ1-1|-|-
CASSPSGGFMNTEAFF
TGCGCCAGCAGCCCTTCCGGGGGGTTCATGAACACTGAAGCTTTCTTT
>TRBV6-5|TRBJ2-3|many|-
CASSPGSTDTQYF
TGTGCCAGCAGCCCCGGGTCCACAGATACGCAGTATTTT
>TRBV6-2/TRBV6-3|TRBJ2-5|-|TRBD1
CASSDTGGETQYF
TGTGCCAGCAGTGACACAGGGGGTGAGACCCAGTACTTC
>TRBV2|TRBJ2-2|many|-
CASSVPGGELFF
TGTGCCAGCAGTGTGCCGGGGGGGGAGCTGTTTTTT
>TRBV12-3/TRBV12-4|TRBJ1-6|many|-
CASRGPRDNSPLHF
TGTGCCAGCAGAGGCCCCCGGGATAATTCACCCCTCCACTTT
>TRBV27|TRBJ2-1|many|-
CASSFGVEQFF
TGTGCCAGCAGTTTTGGGGTCGAGCAGTTCTTC
>TRBV15|TRBJ2-3|-|-
CATSRDWQGTADTQYF
TGTGCCACCAGCAGAGATTGGCAGGGGACGGCAGATACGCAGTATTTT
>TRBV7-9|TRBJ1-2|few|-
CASSLEGHGYTF
TGTGCCAGCAGCTTAGAAGGGCATGGCTACACCTTC
>TRBV7-2|TRBJ2-7|-|-
CASSLGTGTYEQYF
TGTGCCAGCAGCTTAGGGACGGGTACCTACGAGCAGTACTTC